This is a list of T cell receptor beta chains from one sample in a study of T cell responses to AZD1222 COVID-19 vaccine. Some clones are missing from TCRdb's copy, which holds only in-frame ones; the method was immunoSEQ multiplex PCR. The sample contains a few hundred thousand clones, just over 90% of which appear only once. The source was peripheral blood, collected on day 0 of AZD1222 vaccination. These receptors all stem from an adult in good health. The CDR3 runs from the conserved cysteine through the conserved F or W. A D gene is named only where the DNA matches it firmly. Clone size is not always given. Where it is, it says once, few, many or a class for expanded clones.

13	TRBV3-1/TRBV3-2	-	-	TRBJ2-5	CASSQSEEGTQYF	TGTGCCAGCAGCCAGAGTGAGGAAGGGACCCAGTACTTC
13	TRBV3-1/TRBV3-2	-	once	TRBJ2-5	CASSRSGQETQYF	TGTGCCAGCAGCCGAAGCGGCCAAGAGACCCAGTACTTC
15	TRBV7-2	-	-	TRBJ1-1	CASSLSRQVNTEAFF	TGTGCCAGCAGTCTTAGTCGACAGGTGAACACTGAAGCTTTCTTT
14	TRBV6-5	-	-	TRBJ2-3	CASSLDRSTDTQYF	TGTGCCAGCAGCCTCGATAGGAGCACAGATACGCAGTATTTT
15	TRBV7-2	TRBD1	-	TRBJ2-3	CASSLEGGPADTQYF	TGTGCCAGCAGCTTAGAAGGGGGCCCCGCAGATACGCAGTATTTT
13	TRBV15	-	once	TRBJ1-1	CATREMGFTEAFF	TGTGCCACCCGCGAGATGGGTTTCACTGAAGCTTTCTTT
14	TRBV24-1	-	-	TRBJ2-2	CATSDPTGTGELFF	TGTGCCACCAGTGACCCAACAGGGACCGGGGAGCTGTTTTTT
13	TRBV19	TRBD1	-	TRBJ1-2	CASTETGLYGYTF	TGTGCCAGTACCGAGACAGGGCTCTATGGCTACACCTTC
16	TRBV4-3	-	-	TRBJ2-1	CASSQDLVRGNNEQFF	TGCGCCAGCAGCCAAGATCTAGTCAGGGGTAACAATGAGCAGTTCTTC
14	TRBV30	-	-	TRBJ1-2	CAWSVLVANYGYTF	TGTGCCTGGAGTGTACTGGTAGCTAACTATGGCTACACCTTC